These 8 T cell receptor beta chains were all obtained from the same sample, sequenced in a study of blood T cell repertoires in COVID-19. Sequencing used immunoSEQ multiplex PCR; TCRdb keeps in-frame clones, though not all of them. The sample has 250,000 or so clones, 70% to 90% seen once; the top ten hold more than 4%. What was sequenced was peripheral blood. These TCRs come from a man aged 45-60 years with acute or convalescent COVID-19.

The chain recombines TRBV11-3 with TRBJ1-1; no clear D gene. Germline V gene sequence: CDR1 SGHNT, CDR2 YENEEA. The germline V and J ends were trimmed by 5 bases and 3 bases, with 10 bases remaining between them. CDR3 length equals 13 residues. The CDR3 sequence: CASSEVADTEAFF. As DNA, the CDR3 is TGTGCCAGCAGCGAGGTGGCAGACACTGAAGCTTTCTTT.

In DNA form, the CDR3 reads TGTGCCAGCAGCTTCATTGCGGGGGCCGAGCAGTACTTC. Its protein product is CASSFIAGAEQYF. The J gene is TRBJ2-7, the V gene TRBV5-6; D is perhaps TRBD2 (7 bases). In germline, CDR1 is SGHDT, CDR2 YYEEEE. The CDR3 runs 13 residues. Trimming pared 2 bases from V and 6 bases from J, leaving 12 bases between.

V gene TRBV2 combines with J gene TRBJ2-2; 8 bases are shared with TRBD1. The CDR3 totals 14 residues. The J segment lost 2 bases and the V segment lost 9 bases, leaving 5 bases of the junction unmatched. The germline V gene has CDR1 SNHLY and CDR2 FYNNEI. In nucleotides, the CDR3 is TGTGCCAGTCTCAGGGGGCGAAACACCGGGGAGCTGTTTTTT. Translation gives CASLRGRNTGELFF.

This chain joins TRBV5-1 and TRBJ2-7; 10 nucleotides line up with TRBD2. The germline CDR1 and CDR2 sequences are SGHRS and YFSETQ. V lost 2 bases to trimming and J lost 5 bases; unmatched junction nucleotides: 1. CDR3 size: 13 residues. In DNA form, the CDR3 reads TGCGCCAGCAGCTTAGGACTAGCGGACGAGCAGTACTTC. This encodes CASSLGLADEQYF.

A single count supports this clone. Other nucleotide sequences in the sample specify the same CDR3. The rearrangement links TRBV11-2 to TRBJ1-1, with D uncertain. The CDR3 totals 13 residues. Germline lookup yields CDR1 SGHAT and CDR2 FQNNGV. Trimming pared 1 base from V and 3 bases from J, leaving 6 bases between. The CDR3 bases are TGTGCCAGCAGCTTAGCCGGGGACACTGAAGCTTTCTTT. This gives the protein CASSLAGDTEAFF.

The genes are TRBV10-3 and TRBJ2-3, with 9 bases identical to TRBD2. CDR1 is ENHRY, CDR2 SYGVKD, per germline. The junction had 9 bases not matched to a gene; V was cut back by 6 bases and J by 5 bases. This CDR3 region has 15 residues. The CDR3 region has the DNA TGTGCCATCAGCTTGACTAGCGGAGAGGGAGATACGCAGTATTTT. Amino acids: CAISLTSGEGDTQYF.

V gene TRBV4-1 combines with J gene TRBJ1-1, with D possibly matching TRBD1 (6 bases). This CDR3 is 16 amino acids long. Germline V gene sequence: CDR1 MGHRA, CDR2 YSYEKL. Trimming took 1 base from V and 1 from J, leaving 13 bases between them. The CDR3 region is CASSQVGGQTNTEAFF. The DNA for the CDR3 is TGCGCCAGCAGCCAAGTCGGCGGACAGACGAACACTGAAGCTTTCTTT.

This chain links TRBV2 with TRBJ1-1, with TRBD1 matching 11 bases. The CDR3 covers 17 residues. Germline V gene data show CDR1 as SNHLY and CDR2 as FYNNEI. Unmatched junction bases numbered 6, after V lost 2 bases and J lost 1 base. CDR3 in DNA: TGTGCCAGCAGTGAAATCGTCGGGACAGGGGGGAACACTGAAGCTTTCTTT. Translated: CASSEIVGTGGNTEAFF.